This T cell receptor beta chain was sequenced during a study of human T cells and chemical hapten exposure (dated by TCRdb to about 2021). As for the study more broadly: For sensitization, 2% DPC in acetone was applied to a roughly 2 cm by roughly 2 cm area of upper inner arm skin. Twenty-nine alopecia patients provided blood for TCR sequencing at one to four time points (pre-sensitization, 2, 6 and 24 weeks). Libraries were combined into a pool for sequencing, and differences in TCR yield between samples came mainly from small differences in library volumes within the pool. Throughout the roughly 24-week study period, patients were also given weekly therapeutic DPC doses on the scalp. The mostly female patient cohort included alopecia areata with under or over 50% scalp involvement, alopecia totalis and alopecia universalis. Patch testing was done on the upper back using Finn chambers containing 0.01% DPC, and results were scored after 6 days according to International Contact Dermatitis Research Group standards. Patient blood was sampled pre-sensitization (week 0) and at 2, 6 and about 24 weeks after DPC sensitization. This study followed changes in the peripheral blood TCR repertoire in vivo during primary and secondary sensitization of alopecia patients to the hapten diphenylcyclopropenone (DPC).

According to the study, the label for this sample's time point signals: patch test 2, 6 weeks after DPC sensitization. The treatment or condition label of this sample denotes: therapeutic diphenylcyclopropenone sensitization with weekly scalp DPC. At each patch-test visit, blood was drawn before the patch test was applied. Eligible patients were aged 18 to 70, diagnosed with alopecia, deemed suitable for DPC therapy, and excluded if pregnant. Unfractionated whole blood was collected in Tempus Blood RNA tubes, and total RNA was extracted from that blood. Overall results and qualifications from the work: Patch test score correlated positively with the number of PT1 expanded TCRs, reaching significance at thresholds 8, 16 and 32 but not at 4. After repeated subsampling, the strength of the expansion versus patch-test correlation and the threshold at which it became significant changed. Expanded TCRs formed significantly more large CDR3 similarity clusters than pre-sensitization or healthy control sets, consistent with antigen-driven responses. All patients had alopecia, a presumed autoimmune disease, so their immune response might differ from that of healthy individuals. DPC sensitization did not change how many TCRs were above 1 in 1000 frequency, and no evidence was found of alterations in global repertoire structure.

V and J lose 8 bases and 1 base, and a span of 10 bases separates them. The germline V gene (reference sequence) gives CDR1 as LGHDT and CDR2 as YNNKEL. Including cysteine and phenylalanine, the CDR3 has 13 amino acids. The kept DNA is CDR3 alone, 39 bases in frame from the first base. This clonotype was counted ten times or more. There is no known antigen for this receptor. Per-nucleotide qualities are absent, and no much larger clonotype sits a single base away. The library came from RACE. This sample was sequenced with a NextSeq 500. Library preparation attached unique molecular identifiers to individual cDNA molecules for quantitative, reproducible TCR counting. Each blood RNA sample was used to sequence both TCR alpha and TCR beta chains. In the authors' own workflow: A median of around 96,000 TCRs per sample was observed, with a range of about 23,224 to 690,600. The Decombinator software suite was used to annotate the V, J and CDR3 of the TCR reads. Every sample was subsampled to the same number of TCRs (28,000) for the PS versus PT1 abundance plots. Expanded TCRs were defined as absent before sensitization and observed at least eight times at the 2-week time point. The public sequencing data were trimmed at Q25 with fastp and processed into clonotypes with MiXCR by TCRdb, which kept only in-frame beta chains. Duplicate CDR3 protein sequences are folded into a single record with the most common DNA and genes. TCRdb's processing, not the authors' own work, is the source of the V and J calls. The sample profile shows 80,000 to 100,000 distinct CDR3 sequences; 7% to 10% of them were found once. The top ten constitute just over 2% of the sample.

Source: whole blood, taken in connection with sensitization to the hapten diphenylcyclopropenone (DPC). The receptor was derived from a middle-aged woman with alopecia areata. Some clones in this sample may be carry-over from other donors' samples. The receptor chain draws on TRBV3-1 and TRBJ2-3; TRBD2 is possibly the D segment (5 matching bases). The DNA sequence is given as TGTGCCAGCTTGGCGGGCGGCACAGATACGCAGTATTTT. This gives the protein CASLAGGTDTQYF.